This section outlines one TCR beta chain sequence together with its context. This sample stems from a study of blood T cell repertoires in COVID-19. Study-wide background: Samples of COVID-19 (acute and convalescent) were obtained from the United States, Italy and Spain.

Germline CDR1 is MDHEN and CDR2 is SYDVKM. The CDR3 totals 12 residues. Trimming removed 10 bases at V and 3 bases at J, with 12 bases between. Everyone who took part was roughly 18 to 95 years old, and they came from about two dozen US areas. Recovered Cohort 3 donors showed two negative PCRs, clearance, or symptom resolution. Authors' processing steps: Amplifying reference gene primers gave estimates of nucleated cell counts. TCRdb keeps only in-frame clones here, not all; method: immunoSEQ multiplex PCR. V, J and clone size are taken as reported in that table, and D and trimming were inferred from the DNA itself. The table records a few hundred thousand clones, about nine tenths of them present only once.

This receptor was taken from a woman in her late teens or twenties who had recovered from COVID-19. V gene TRBV28 combines with J gene TRBJ1-2, with D possibly being TRBD1 (6 bases). Sample: PBMCs or T cells enriched from blood (not recorded which). Here the CDR3 reads CAIPDRYYGYTF. CDR3 DNA sequence: TGTGCCATCCCAGACAGGTACTATGGCTACACCTTC.